The T cell receptor (beta chain) described here comes from a study of blood T cells in healthy people across ages. Alongside a J-beta primer mix, a sample-barcoded 5' primer served in a second PCR lasting roughly 6 to 12 cycles. TCRdb re-derived calls from the 5' RACE reads in MiXCR, one entry per CDR3 protein. This table holds about 830,000 distinct CDR3 sequences, 55% to 75% found once. This clonotype showed up just a few times. The CDR3 has 10 residues. V was cut by 7 bases and J by 7 bases, with 8 bases left in between. Germline V lookup: CDR1 SQVTM, CDR2 ANQGSEA. V usage is TRBV29-1 and J usage is TRBJ2-4; no firm D call. This receptor was taken from a young man in good health. What was sequenced was blood. The CDR3 loop reads CSAFSNIQYF. The CDR3 bases are TGCAGCGCCTTTAGTAACATTCAGTACTTC.